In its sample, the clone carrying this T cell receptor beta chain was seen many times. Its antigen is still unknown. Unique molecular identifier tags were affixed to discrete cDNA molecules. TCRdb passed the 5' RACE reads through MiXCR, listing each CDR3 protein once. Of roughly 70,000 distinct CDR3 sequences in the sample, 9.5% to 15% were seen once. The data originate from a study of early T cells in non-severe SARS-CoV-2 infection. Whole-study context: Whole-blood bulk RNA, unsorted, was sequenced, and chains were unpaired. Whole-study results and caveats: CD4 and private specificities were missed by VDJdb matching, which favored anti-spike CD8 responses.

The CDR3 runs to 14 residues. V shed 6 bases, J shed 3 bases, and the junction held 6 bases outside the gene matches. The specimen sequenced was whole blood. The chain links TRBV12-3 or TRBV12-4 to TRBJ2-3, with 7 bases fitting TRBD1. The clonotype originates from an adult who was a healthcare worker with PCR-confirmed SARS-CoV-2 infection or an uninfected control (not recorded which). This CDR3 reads CASRPTGVTDTQYF. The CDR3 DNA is TGTGCCAGCAGACCCACAGGGGTTACAGATACGCAGTATTTT.